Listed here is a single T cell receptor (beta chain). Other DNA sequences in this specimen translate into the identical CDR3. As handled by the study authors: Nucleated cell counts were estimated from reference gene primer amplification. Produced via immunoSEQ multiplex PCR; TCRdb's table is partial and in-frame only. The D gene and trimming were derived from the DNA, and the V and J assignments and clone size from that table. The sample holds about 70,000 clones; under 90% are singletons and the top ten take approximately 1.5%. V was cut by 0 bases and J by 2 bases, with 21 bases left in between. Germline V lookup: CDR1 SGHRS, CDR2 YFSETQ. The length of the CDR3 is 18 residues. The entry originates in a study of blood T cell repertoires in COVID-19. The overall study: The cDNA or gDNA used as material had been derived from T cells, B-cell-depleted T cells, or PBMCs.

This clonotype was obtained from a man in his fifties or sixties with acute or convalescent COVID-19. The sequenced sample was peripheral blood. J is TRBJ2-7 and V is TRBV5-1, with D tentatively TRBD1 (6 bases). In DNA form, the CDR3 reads TGCGCCAGCAGCTTGGGGCTACGGACAGCGGATGATCCCTACGAGCAGTACTTC. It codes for CASSLGLRTADDPYEQYF.